This T cell receptor (beta chain) is from a study of T cell repertoires in cytomegalovirus infection. Across the study: Used in the study were CMV epitopes, some recently identified and HLA-C-restricted, others well-studied and HLA-B-restricted. Matching HLA type, along with CMV infection, was indicated by public TCR beta signatures.

One entry per CDR3 protein results from TCRdb running MiXCR on the reads. The sample holds approximately 300,000 distinct CDR3 sequences, approximately 32% seen once. This clonotype was observed a handful of times. The antigen is unknown. A read error may account for a junction end that differs from germline. Germline V gene data show CDR1 as SSHAT and CDR2 as FNYEAQ (reference sequence). The CDR3 length is 14 residues. Study results and caveats: The ex vivo response was dominated by HLA-C-restricted CMV-specific TCR beta clonotypes. There were carriers of CMV plus the relevant HLA, and cumulative public TCR beta family frequency identified them.

J is TRBJ1-3 and V is TRBV7-7; tentative D call: TRBD1 (5 bases). This sample comprised cultured PBMCs, obtained from culture after CMV antigen stimulation. The TCR sequence derives from a human donor in good health (CMV status not recorded). Some clones in this sample may be carry-over from other donors' samples. For the CDR3, the DNA is TGTGCTAGCAGCGAGGGGTTCTCTGGAAACACCATATATTTT. Residues: CASSEGFSGNTIYF.